Listed below are T cell receptor beta chains from one sample, sequenced in a study of T cell responses to AZD1222 COVID-19 vaccine. Clones were read by immunoSEQ multiplex PCR, and TCRdb kept only the in-frame ones, dropping some. Found here are some 130,000 clones, 65% to 90% of them singletons; the top ten hold roughly 8.7%. The sequencing here drew on peripheral blood, taken 28 days after the second dose of the MenACWY control vaccine. All receptors derive from an adult who received the MenACWY meningococcal vaccine as a control. The CDR3 runs from the conserved cysteine through the conserved F or W. D genes are given only for firm matches. For some rows the clone size is stated as once, few or many, or as a class when expanded; others skip it.

V	D	J	size	DNA	CDR3
TRBV7-2	.	TRBJ2-2	.	TGTGCCAGCAGCCCCTGGGGCCCGAACACCGGGGAGCTGTTTTTT	CASSPWGPNTGELFF
TRBV3-1/TRBV3-2	.	TRBJ1-4	.	TGTGCCAGCAGCCAAGGAGACAGAAATGAAAAACTGTTTTTT	CASSQGDRNEKLFF
TRBV3-1/TRBV3-2	.	TRBJ2-3	.	TGTGCCAGCAGCGATCAGTGGGATACGCAGTATTTT	CASSDQWDTQYF
TRBV24-1	TRBD1	TRBJ2-7	.	TGTGCCACCAGTGATTCGTCCGGGACAGGGGGCGAGCAGTACTTC	CATSDSSGTGGEQYF
TRBV28	TRBD2	TRBJ2-7	once	TGTGCCAGCAGCCCCCAATTTGTCATCAGGCGGGAGAAGGGGCAGTACTTC	CASSPQFVIRREKGQYF
TRBV11-3	.	TRBJ2-6	.	TGTGCCAGCAGCTTAGAATGGGAGGCGAACTCTGGGGCCAACGTCCTGACTTTC	CASSLEWEANSGANVLTF
TRBV4-2	TRBD1	TRBJ1-1	.	TGTGCCAGCAGCCTCACCAGGGGGCAGGACACTGAAGCTTTCTTT	CASSLTRGQDTEAFF
TRBV6-1	.	TRBJ1-1	.	TGTGCCAGCAGTGAAGCACTCCCTGGCTCTTTCTTT	CASSEALPGSFF
TRBV11-2	.	TRBJ1-1	once	TGTGCCAGCAGCCTAGGAGGGAACACTGAAGCTTTCTTT	CASSLGGNTEAFF
TRBV28	.	TRBJ1-2	.	TGTGCCAGCAGTCTAAACTATGGCTACACCTTC	CASSLNYGYTF
TRBV7-9	.	TRBJ1-2	.	TGTGCCAGCAGCTTAAAGGGCGATGGCTACACCTTC	CASSLKGDGYTF
TRBV2	.	TRBJ2-7	.	TGTGCCAGCGGTGACTACAGGGACGAGTACTTC	CASGDYRDEYF
TRBV24-1	.	TRBJ2-3	.	TGTGCCACCAGTGATTTATGGGGCTCATCCCGCACAGATACGCAGTATTTT	CATSDLWGSSRTDTQYF
TRBV5-6	TRBD1	TRBJ2-7	.	TGTGCCAGCAGCCAACCGGGACAGGGACCCTACGAGCAGTACTTC	CASSQPGQGPYEQYF
TRBV6-2/TRBV6-3	.	TRBJ2-7	.	TGTGCCAGCAGTCCAGGTCATCGCCCCGGGCAGTACTTC	CASSPGHRPGQYF
TRBV7-9	.	TRBJ1-2	.	TGTGCCAGCAGCTTGGTTCAGGGTGACAACTATGGCTACACCTTC	CASSLVQGDNYGYTF
TRBV5-8	.	TRBJ1-4	.	TGTGCCAGCAGCTTAGACACCCCGGGAGGGGCAAAACTGTTTTTT	CASSLDTPGGAKLFF
TRBV18	.	TRBJ2-1	.	TGTGCCAGCTCACCAGTCAAATGGAATGAGCAGTTCTTC	CASSPVKWNEQFF
TRBV5-1	.	TRBJ1-1	.	TGCGCCAGCAGCTTGGAGCGGGGAAACACTGAAGCTTTCTTT	CASSLERGNTEAFF
TRBV19	.	TRBJ1-1	.	TGTGCCAGTAGTTCAATAGAAGCTTTCTTT	CASSSIEAFF
TRBV18	.	TRBJ2-1	.	TGTGCCAGCTCACCTGGTAGCCTCTCCTACAATGAGCAGTTCTTC	CASSPGSLSYNEQFF
TRBV27	.	TRBJ1-6	.	TGTGCCAGCAGTTTTTCGGGTTTGGGGTTTTATAATTCACCCCTCCACTTT	CASSFSGLGFYNSPLHF
TRBV9	.	TRBJ1-3	.	TGTGCCAGCAGCGTAGTCCCTCAAACTAGCTCTGGAAACACCATATATTTT	CASSVVPQTSSGNTIYF
TRBV18	.	TRBJ1-3	.	TGTGCCAGCTCACCCCGCTCTGGAAACACCATATATTTT	CASSPRSGNTIYF
TRBV7-2	.	TRBJ1-4	.	TGTGCCAGCAGCCCCCAGTGGACCCGGGAAAAACTGTTTTTT	CASSPQWTREKLFF
TRBV10-3	.	TRBJ2-3	.	TGTGCCATCAGGGGCCAGGGAGCGGGTTTCGCGGATACGCAGTATTTT	CAIRGQGAGFADTQYF
TRBV29-1	.	TRBJ1-1	.	TGCAGCGTGATGGGGGGAGTAGACACTGAAGCTTTCTTT	CSVMGGVDTEAFF
TRBV3-1/TRBV3-2	.	TRBJ1-2	.	TGTGCCAGCAGCCCTAAGCGGGGGACTAACTATGGCTACACCTTC	CASSPKRGTNYGYTF
TRBV12-3/TRBV12-4	.	TRBJ1-2	few	TGTGCCAGCAGTTTAGGGCAGAATTATGGCTACACCTTC	CASSLGQNYGYTF
TRBV27	TRBD2	TRBJ2-3	.	TGTGCCAGCAGTACCTCACTAGCGGGGGGCTTAGGGACGCAGTATTTT	CASSTSLAGGLGTQYF
TRBV28	TRBD1	TRBJ2-3	.	TGTGCCAGCAGTTCTGGGGGACAGTACACAGATACGCAGTATTTT	CASSSGGQYTDTQYF
TRBV2	.	TRBJ1-4	.	TGTGCCAGCAGACGTGGGGGGGCAGGGCAAGAAAAACTGTTTTTT	CASRRGGAGQEKLFF
TRBV7-2	.	TRBJ2-2	.	TGTGCCAGCAGTTTTCGGCGGGTGGTCGGGGAGCTGTTTTTT	CASSFRRVVGELFF
TRBV7-6	TRBD1	TRBJ1-2	.	TGTGCCAGCAGCCCCGGGACAGGACCCTTTTATGGCTACACCTTC	CASSPGTGPFYGYTF
TRBV4-2	TRBD1	TRBJ2-3	.	TGTGCCAGCAGCCCCGGACAGGAGAGTTCAGATACGCAGTATTTT	CASSPGQESSDTQYF
TRBV28	.	TRBJ1-5	.	TGTGCCAGCACCCCGGGACTACTGCTTCCCTCGCCCCAGCATTTT	CASTPGLLLPSPQHF
TRBV30	TRBD2	TRBJ2-3	once	TGTGCCTGGAGTGTTACGCCGCTAGCGGGTGCAGATACGCAGTATTTT	CAWSVTPLAGADTQYF
TRBV6-4	TRBD2	TRBJ2-1	.	TGTGCCAGCAGTGACTCCCTAGCGGGGGGCCATGAGCAGTTCTTC	CASSDSLAGGHEQFF
TRBV6-5	.	TRBJ1-2	.	TGTGCCAGCAGGATCTTCGGAAGCTATGGCTACACCTTC	CASRIFGSYGYTF
TRBV19	.	TRBJ1-2	.	TGTGCCAGTAGTAACCGGGACAACTATGGCTACACCTTC	CASSNRDNYGYTF
TRBV5-4	TRBD2	TRBJ2-1	.	TGTGCCAGCAGCCGGGGAGGGGGACTAGCGGGAGTGGTCGATGAGCAGTTCTTC	CASSRGGGLAGVVDEQFF
TRBV4-1	TRBD2	TRBJ2-1	.	TGCGCCAGCAGCCTCCCGACTAGCGGGAGTTATGAGCAGTTCTTC	CASSLPTSGSYEQFF
TRBV5-1	.	TRBJ1-1	.	TGCGCCAGCAGCTTGGGGCTTTTGGACACTGAAGCTTTCTTT	CASSLGLLDTEAFF
TRBV12-3/TRBV12-4	.	TRBJ2-3	.	TGTGCCTCTCGGAGGACAGATACGCAGTATTTT	CASRRTDTQYF
TRBV6-2/TRBV6-3	TRBD1	TRBJ2-7	.	TGTGCCAGCAGTCGCTCTCCGGGACAGGGGTACGAGCAGTACTTC	CASSRSPGQGYEQYF
TRBV5-1	.	TRBJ1-1	.	TGCGCCAGCGGTTTCGGGGGAGGAGACACTGAAGCTTTCTTT	CASGFGGGDTEAFF
TRBV6-5	.	TRBJ2-7	.	TGTGCCACCCAACCCAACTCCTACGAGCAGTACTTC	CATQPNSYEQYF
TRBV20-1	.	TRBJ2-3	.	TGCAGTGCTAGTATTAGCACAGATACGCAGTATTTT	CSASISTDTQYF
TRBV7-2	.	TRBJ2-5	.	TGTGCCAGCAGCTTTAGCGCCGGAACAGGGGAGACCCAGTACTTC	CASSFSAGTGETQYF